This T cell receptor (beta chain) was profiled in a study of tumor-infiltrating lymphocytes in primary liver carcinoma. CDR3 length equals 15 residues. Germline V gene data show CDR1 as SQVTM and CDR2 as ANQGSEA. V dropped 4 bases and J dropped 6; count of bases not matched to a gene: 9. Co-extraction of RNA and DNA was performed on roughly 20-31 mg of unsorted bulk tissue. Reverse transcription of approximately 520 ng total RNA with a constant-region primer produced TCR beta cDNA. For TCR beta, libraries were produced by three nested multiplex PCR rounds using slightly modified ARM-PCR. The first two PCR rounds used TRBV1-TRBV30 primers with a Cbeta primer, approximately 10 cycles each. TCRdb used MiXCR to reprocess the multiplex PCR reads, holding one entry per CDR3 protein. The repertoire holds approximately 73,000 distinct CDR3 sequences, with about two thirds as singletons.

V and J are TRBV29-1 and TRBJ2-1, with TRBD2 identical over 10 bases. The sequencing input was liver tumor tissue from sampling region 4. Subset defined: tumor region T4, right-lateral pole. This receptor was obtained from a woman in her sixties with primary liver carcinoma and hepatitis B virus infection. The CDR3 bases are TGCAGCGTTGCAGGACTTAGCGGGAGGAGCAATGAGCAGTTCTTC. Its protein product is CSVAGLSGRSNEQFF.